The clone carrying this TCR beta chain has only a few counts. Its target is unknown. V trimming: 4 bases; J trimming: 6 bases; junction bases outside the gene matches: 7. Germline V gene lookup returns CDR1 LGHNA and CDR2 YSLEER. The CDR3 extends over 14 amino acids. TCRdb passed the 5' RACE reads through MiXCR, listing each CDR3 protein once. Among 400,000 to 550,000 distinct CDR3 sequences listed, approximately 24% were seen once. The data were obtained in a study of identical twins. Findings and limits, study-wide: The abundant beta clonotypes from cord blood had fewer insertions, and memory repertoires had none of this.

This sample also appeared in a second study, on T cells expressing NK-cell markers. That report adds: All TCR beta repertoires analysed originated from sorted CD3+CD56+NKG2C+, CD3+CD56+NKG2C- and CD3+CD56-NKG2C+ T cells. Roughly 1.0-7.0% of CD8+ T cells in more than 5 donors belonged to dominant NKG2C+ clonotypes.

This clonotype originated in a woman aged 18-29 years in good health. Sequenced: CD4+ T cells sorted from blood. This chain connects TRBV4-3 to TRBJ2-3, with 7 bases fitting TRBD1. The CDR3 protein is CASSRDTGVDTQYF. CDR3 DNA: TGCGCCAGCAGCCGAGACACAGGGGTTGATACGCAGTATTTT.